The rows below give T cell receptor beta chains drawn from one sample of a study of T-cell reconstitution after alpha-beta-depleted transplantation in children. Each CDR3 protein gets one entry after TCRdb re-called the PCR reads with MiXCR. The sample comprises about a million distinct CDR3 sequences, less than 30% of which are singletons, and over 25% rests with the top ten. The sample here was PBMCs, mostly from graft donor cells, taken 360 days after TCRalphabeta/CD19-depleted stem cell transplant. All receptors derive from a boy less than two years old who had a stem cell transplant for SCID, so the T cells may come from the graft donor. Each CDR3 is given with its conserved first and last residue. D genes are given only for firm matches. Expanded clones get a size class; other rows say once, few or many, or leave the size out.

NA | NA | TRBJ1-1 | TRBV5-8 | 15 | CASSLVRLKDGEAFF | TGTGCCAGCAGCTTGGTTCGTCTTAAGGACGGTGAAGCTTTCTTT
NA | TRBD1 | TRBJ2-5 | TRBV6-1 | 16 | CASSRNTGAFGETQYF | TGTGCCAGCAGTCGGAACACAGGGGCCTTTGGGGAGACCCAGTACTTC
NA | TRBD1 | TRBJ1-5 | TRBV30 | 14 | CAWSGGQGNQPQHF | TGTGCCTGGAGTGGAGGACAGGGGAATCAGCCCCAGCATTTT
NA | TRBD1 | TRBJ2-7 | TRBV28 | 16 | CASSPFPGQMSYEQYF | TGTGCCAGCAGTCCCTTCCCGGGACAGATGTCCTACGAGCAGTACTTC
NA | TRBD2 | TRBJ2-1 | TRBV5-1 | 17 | CASSLAPLAGGVNEQFF | TGCGCCAGCAGCTTGGCCCCTCTAGCGGGGGGAGTGAATGAGCAGTTCTTC
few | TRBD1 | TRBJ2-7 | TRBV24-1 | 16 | CATSDKGGQGPYEQYF | TGTGCCACCAGTGATAAGGGTGGACAGGGTCCCTACGAGCAGTACTTC
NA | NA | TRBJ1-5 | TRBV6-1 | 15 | CATRGQSNSNQPQHF | TGTGCCACCCGAGGACAGTCTAATAGCAATCAGCCCCAGCATTTT
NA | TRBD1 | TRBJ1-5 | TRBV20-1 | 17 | CSARDRVGGSLGQPQHF | TGCAGTGCTAGGGACAGGGTTGGAGGCTCGCTGGGTCAGCCCCAGCATTTT
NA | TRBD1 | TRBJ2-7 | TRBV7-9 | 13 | CASTSGQVNEQYF | TGTGCCAGCACCTCGGGACAGGTCAACGAGCAGTACTTC
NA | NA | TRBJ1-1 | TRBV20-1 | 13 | CSARVTGPQGAFF | TGCAGTGCTAGAGTGACAGGTCCCCAAGGAGCTTTCTTT
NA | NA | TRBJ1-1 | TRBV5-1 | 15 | CASSLGMAKDTEAFF | TGCGCCAGCAGCTTGGGAATGGCTAAAGACACTGAAGCTTTCTTT
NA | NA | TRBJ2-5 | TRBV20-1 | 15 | CSARDLRLALGTQYF | TGCAGTGCTAGAGATCTTCGACTGGCCTTGGGGACCCAGTACTTC
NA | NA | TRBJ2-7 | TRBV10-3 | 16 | CAISEPAAGKRGEQYF | TGTGCCATCAGTGAGCCCGCTGCAGGGAAGCGCGGCGAGCAGTACTTC
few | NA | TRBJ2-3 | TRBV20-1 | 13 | CSAREVGMDTQYF | TGCAGTGCTAGAGAAGTAGGGATGGATACGCAGTATTTT
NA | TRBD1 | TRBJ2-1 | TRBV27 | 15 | CASSADRVLHNEQFF | TGTGCCAGCAGTGCAGACAGGGTTTTGCACAATGAGCAGTTCTTC
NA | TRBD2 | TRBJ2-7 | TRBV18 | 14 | CASSRAGEGYEQYF | TGTGCCAGCTCACGAGCGGGGGAGGGTTACGAGCAGTACTTC
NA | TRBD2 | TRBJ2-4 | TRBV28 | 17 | CASRHNTGRAGGNIQYF | TGTGCCAGCAGGCATAATACAGGGAGGGCGGGAGGAAACATTCAGTACTTC
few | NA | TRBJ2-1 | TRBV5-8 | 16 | CASSLVRGYSYNEQFF | TGTGCCAGCAGCTTGGTCCGGGGATACTCCTACAATGAGCAGTTCTTC
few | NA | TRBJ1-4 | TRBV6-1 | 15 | CASSHRWGALEKLFF | TGTGCCAGCAGCCATCGGTGGGGCGCTCTTGAAAAACTGTTTTTT
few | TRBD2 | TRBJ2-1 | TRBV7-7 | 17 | CASSLDLGLAGRSEQFF | TGTGCCAGCAGCTTAGACCTGGGACTAGCGGGGAGGTCTGAGCAGTTCTTC
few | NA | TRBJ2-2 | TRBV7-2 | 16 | CASSFKRPTNTGELFF | TGTGCCAGCAGCTTTAAAAGACCTACGAACACCGGGGAGCTGTTTTTT